Presented here are 28 T cell receptor beta chains from one specimen sequenced in a study of response to subunit inactivated influenza vaccine. A single record per CDR3 protein comes from TCRdb applying MiXCR to the RT-PCR reads. This sample has roughly 630,000 distinct CDR3 sequences; around 13% occur once, and the top ten carry 7.5% to 8%. Sequencing was performed on PBMCs from blood, taken 14 to 15 days before vaccination. These receptors originate from a man aged 45-65 years who received an inactivated influenza vaccine.

The chain joins TRBV4-3 to TRBJ2-1; D is possibly TRBD1 (6 bases). The CDR3 spans 19 residues. The germline V gene encodes CDR1 LGHNA and CDR2 YSLEER. V was clipped by 4 bases and J by 0 bases, with 22 bases between them. CDR3 sequence: CASSRSMVGGLSSYNEQFF. In DNA form, the CDR3 reads TGCGCCAGCAGCCGGTCTATGGTTGGGGGCCTAAGCTCCTACAATGAGCAGTTCTTC.

The CDR3 coding sequence is TGTGCCAGCAGTTACGCGTGGACAAGTGAGCAGTACTTC. This codes for CASSYAWTSEQYF. This chain connects TRBV6-2 or TRBV6-3 to TRBJ2-7, with D possibly TRBD1 on 5 matching bases. Trimming cost V 2 bases and J 7 bases, with 12 bases left between them. The CDR3 spans 13 residues. The germline V gene encodes CDR1 MNHEY and CDR2 SVGEGT.

The rearrangement links TRBV7-2 to TRBJ2-7, with D hard to call. Per germline, CDR1 SGHTA and CDR2 FQGNSA. The CDR3 length is 12 residues. Trimming removed 5 bases at V and 6 bases at J, with 11 bases between. This CDR3 reads CASSPKVGEQYF. Written as DNA, the CDR3 is TGTGCCAGCAGCCCAAAAGTAGGCGAGCAGTACTTC.

This clonotype was seen many times. The chain joins TRBV7-9 to TRBJ2-4; D is ambiguous. Germline CDR1 is SEHNR and CDR2 is FQNEAQ (reference sequence). V lost 1 base and J 6 bases, leaving 1 base between the germline ends. The CDR3 is made up of 11 amino acids. CDR3 DNA sequence: TGTGCCAGCAGCTTAGGAAACATTCAGTACTTC. Translating gives CASSLGNIQYF.

For the CDR3, the DNA is TGCGCCAGCAGTGAGGCGCCGGGACCCTCTACAGATACGCAGTATTTT. Translating gives CASSEAPGPSTDTQYF. The chain is built from TRBV10-2 and TRBJ2-3; D possibly uses TRBD1 or TRBD2 (5 bases each). The CDR3 is 16 residues long. V was shortened by 2 bases and J by 3 bases, with 15 bases between the two germline ends. Looked up from germline, CDR1 is WSHSY and CDR2 is SAAADI.

This rearrangement joins TRBV6-1 to TRBJ2-7; 8 bases are shared with TRBD1. V shed 6 bases, J shed 2 bases, and the junction held 6 bases outside the gene matches. The CDR3 contains 14 residues. Germline V lookup: CDR1 MNHNS, CDR2 SASEGT. The CDR3 DNA sequence: TGTGCCAGCAGGTCGGGACAGGCGACCTACGAGCAGTACTTC. Its protein product is CASRSGQATYEQYF.

This clonotype was observed a handful of times. The chain carries TRBV5-1 and TRBJ2-5, with D tentatively TRBD1 (5 bases). The V gene's germline CDR1 is SGHRS and CDR2 YFSETQ. CDR3 length: 13 residues. V lost 6 bases, J lost 1 base, and 10 bases lay in between. This CDR3 reads CASTPGAQETQYF. The CDR3 region has the DNA TGCGCCAGCACCCCTGGGGCCCAAGAGACCCAGTACTTC.

This clonotype was observed many times. V is TRBV18 and J is TRBJ2-1; 9 bases fit TRBD1. CDR1 is KGHSH and CDR2 is LQKENI in the germline V gene. CDR3 size: 16 residues. The V gene end was trimmed by 2 bases and the J gene end by 6 bases; junction bases not matched to a gene: 8. CDR3 coding DNA: TGTGCCAGCTCACCAAAAGGGACAGGGTCGGGCAATGAGCAGTTCTTC. Protein product: CASSPKGTGSGNEQFF.

This clonotype was seen a handful of times. The gene calls are TRBV5-1 and TRBJ2-3; D possibly corresponds to TRBD1 (5 bases). The CDR3 is 14 amino acids. Germline V gene data show CDR1 as SGHRS and CDR2 as YFSETQ. The V end lost 0 bases, the J end lost 6 bases, and 11 bases lay between the germline ends. The CDR3 is CASSLEGNFDTQYF. The CDR3 DNA sequence: TGCGCCAGCAGCTTGGAGGGGAATTTTGATACGCAGTATTTT. Full variable domain (outside the CDR3, taken from reference TRBV5-1 and TRBJ2-3): KAGVTQTPRYLIKTRGQQVTLSCSPISGHRSVSWYQQTPGQGLQFLFEYFSETQRNKGNFPGRFSGRQFSNSRSEMNVSTLELGDSALYLCASSLEGNFDTQYFGPGTRLTVL.

Many counts were recorded for this clonotype. The chain uses TRBV7-3 and TRBJ2-3; D is perhaps TRBD2 (6 bases). The germline CDR1 and CDR2 sequences are SGHTA and FQGTGA. V was cut by 0 bases and J by 6 bases, with 13 bases left in between. The CDR3 has 15 amino acids. CDR3 coding DNA: TGTGCCAGCAGCTTAACAGGGAGCGCGGGGGATACGCAGTATTTT. Its protein product is CASSLTGSAGDTQYF.

In its sample, this clonotype was seen many times. The CDR3 sequence: CSALTDSNQPQHF. The DNA for the CDR3 is TGCAGTGCCCTGACAGATAGCAATCAGCCCCAGCATTTT. The chain has TRBV20-1 and TRBJ1-5; weak D call: TRBD1 (5 bases). V was trimmed by 6 bases and J by 0 bases, leaving 9 bases between them. The CDR3 has 13 residues. Germline values: CDR1 DFQATT, CDR2 SNEGSKA (reference sequence).

This clonotype was recorded a few times. The chain joins TRBV27 to TRBJ2-1; the D gene is possibly TRBD1 (6 bases). Trimming removed 5 bases from V and 11 bases from J, with 13 bases in between. The CDR3 consists of 12 residues. Germline-derived CDR1 and CDR2 are MNHEY and SMNVEV (reference sequence). The CDR3: CASSLGTSKQFF. The CDR3 DNA sequence: TGTGCCAGCAGTCTAGGGACATCTAAGCAGTTCTTC.

This chain connects TRBV4-3 to TRBJ2-1; no clear D. The CDR3 loop spans 17 amino acids. CDR1 is LGHNA and CDR2 is YSLEER in the germline V gene. V gave up 4 bases and J gave up 0 bases, with 16 bases separating them. CDR3 sequence (DNA): TGCGCCAGCAGCCTAAGATACGGCAGGAACTCCTACAATGAGCAGTTCTTC. Translating gives CASSLRYGRNSYNEQFF.

This clonotype was found a few times. The rearrangement uses TRBV12-3 or TRBV12-4 and TRBJ2-1, with 8 bases aligning to TRBD2. J gave up 5 bases and V 6 bases, and 6 bases lay outside the gene matches. This CDR3 comprises 14 residues. CDR3 sequence reads: CASRAGGGDNEQFF. CDR3 DNA sequence: TGTGCCAGCAGGGCCGGGGGGGGAGACAATGAGCAGTTCTTC.

This clonotype was found a few times. The chain is built from TRBV5-4 and TRBJ1-2; D remains ambiguous. Looked up from germline, CDR1 is SGHNT and CDR2 is YYREEE (reference sequence). V was trimmed by 0 bases and J by 5 bases, leaving 14 bases between them. This CDR3 region has 15 residues. The chain's CDR3 is CASSLVDVASYGYTF. The DNA of the CDR3 is TGTGCCAGCAGCTTGGTCGATGTAGCCTCTTATGGCTACACCTTC.

The CDR3 loop is CASSLESGTGYYEQYF. Here the CDR3 DNA reads TGTGCCAGCAGTTTAGAGTCCGGGACAGGGTATTACGAGCAGTACTTC. This rearrangement joins TRBV12-3 or TRBV12-4 to TRBJ2-7; 9 bases are a match to TRBD1. The CDR3 has 16 residues. The trim removed 1 base at V and 4 bases at J, leaving 8 bases unmatched.

This chain uses TRBV6-1 with TRBJ2-5, with D possibly being TRBD1 or TRBD2 (6 bases each). The CDR3 is 13 residues long. V lost 7 bases to trimming and J lost 7 bases, with 16 bases between them. Germline V gene sequence: CDR1 MNHNS, CDR2 SASEGT. The CDR3 loop reads CASNPGAGGTQYF. In DNA, the CDR3 is TGTGCCAGCAATCCGGGGGCCGGTGGGACCCAGTACTTC.

The rearrangement uses TRBV28 and TRBJ2-5; 8 bases line up with TRBD2. The CDR3 sequence is 15 residues long. V shed 6 bases and J 2 bases; nucleotides not matched to a gene: 8. Germline V gene sequence: CDR1 MDHEN, CDR2 SYDVKM. The CDR3 coding sequence is TGTGCCAGCAGAACAACTAGCGGCCCTCAAGAGACCCAGTACTTC. Translation gives CASRTTSGPQETQYF.

The chain uses TRBV11-2 and TRBJ1-6, with D possibly TRBD1 on 6 matching bases. V was pared by 7 bases and J by 2 bases, with 21 bases between. Germline V gene sequence: CDR1 SGHAT, CDR2 FQNNGV. The CDR3 is made up of 18 amino acids. The CDR3 sequence: CASTLMGIRGTYNSPLHF. CDR3 nucleotides: TGTGCCAGCACCCTTATGGGGATAAGGGGGACCTATAATTCACCCCTCCACTTT.

This clonotype was seen a handful of times. The J gene is TRBJ2-7, the V gene TRBV29-1; TRBD1 matches 8 bases. The CDR3 is 13 amino acids. V lost 5 bases to trimming and J lost 3 bases; unmatched junction nucleotides: 6. The germline CDR1 and CDR2 sequences are SQVTM and ANQGSEA. The CDR3 DNA reads TGCAGCGTTACCAGGACAGGGAACTACGAGCAGTACTTC. It specifies CSVTRTGNYEQYF.

In this sample, this clonotype turned up a few times. The chain links TRBV6-2 or TRBV6-3 to TRBJ2-7; 7 nucleotides align to TRBD1. The germline V gene encodes CDR1 MNHEY and CDR2 SVGEGT. Trimming took 7 bases from V and 3 from J; bases not matched to a gene: 3. This CDR3 is built from 12 residues. The CDR3 coding sequence is TGTGCCAGCACCGGGACAGTCTACGAGCAGTACTTC. This gives the protein CASTGTVYEQYF.

The chain recombines TRBV21-1 with TRBJ2-1; the D call in the table, TRBD1, was not verified against the DNA. TRBV21-1 is a pseudogene segment. The CDR3 length is 17 residues. CDR3 sequence: CASSFSIDRGCYNEQFF. For the CDR3, the DNA is TGTGCCAGCAGCTTCTCTATAGACAGGGGGTGTTACAATGAGCAGTTCTTC.

The genes are TRBV5-1 and TRBJ2-7, with D maybe TRBD1 (6 bases). The CDR3 runs 12 residues. Looked up from germline, CDR1 is SGHRS and CDR2 is YFSETQ. Trimming took off 2 bases at V and 7 bases at J, with 10 bases between the two ends. The CDR3: CASSFTGQEQYF. CDR3 DNA: TGCGCCAGCAGCTTCACCGGACAGGAGCAGTACTTC. Looking up the rest from reference TRBV5-1 and TRBJ2-7 gives the full variable domain: KAGVTQTPRYLIKTRGQQVTLSCSPISGHRSVSWYQQTPGQGLQFLFEYFSETQRNKGNFPGRFSGRQFSNSRSEMNVSTLELGDSALYLCASSFTGQEQYFGPGTRLTVT.

This clonotype was found a few times. The genes are TRBV4-3 and TRBJ2-3; D possibly corresponds to TRBD2 (7 bases). The CDR3 runs 19 residues. V was cut by 0 bases and J by 1 base, with 20 bases left in between. The germline CDR1 and CDR2 sequences are LGHNA and YSLEER. CDR3: CASSQEFRAFGGRTDTQYF. CDR3 in DNA: TGCGCCAGCAGCCAAGAATTTAGGGCCTTCGGGGGGCGCACAGATACGCAGTATTTT.

This clonotype came up a few times. The chain combines TRBV9 with TRBJ2-1, with 14 bases lining up with TRBD2. V was clipped by 3 bases and J by 8 bases; unmatched bases: 10. This CDR3 is built from 17 residues. In germline, CDR1 is SGDLS, CDR2 YYNGEE. The CDR3, as DNA: TGTGCCAGCAGCGCCAGGACTAGCGGGAGGAACATTGATGAGCAGTTCTTC. Residues: CASSARTSGRNIDEQFF.

This clonotype was found a few times. The chain joins TRBV10-3 to TRBJ2-6; D unclear. Trimming cost V 8 bases and J 0 bases, with 8 bases left between them. The CDR3 runs to 14 residues. Germline lookup yields CDR1 ENHRY and CDR2 SYGVKD. The CDR3 region has the DNA TGTGCCATCCAAAGCAGCTCTGGGGCCAACGTCCTGACTTTC. Its protein is CAIQSSSGANVLTF.

This clonotype was recorded a few times. V gene TRBV14 combines with J gene TRBJ2-6; 7 bases are a match to TRBD2. Germline V lookup: CDR1 SGHDN, CDR2 FVKESK. V gave up 4 bases and J gave up 2 bases; unmatched junction bases: 8. The CDR3 runs 17 residues. This CDR3 reads CASSRAGLPPGANVLTF. Here the CDR3 DNA reads TGTGCCAGCAGCCGCGCGGGACTACCACCTGGGGCCAACGTCCTGACTTTC.

This clonotype was detected a few times. V is TRBV28 and J is TRBJ2-7, with 13 bases fitting TRBD2. The CDR3 contains 16 residues. Trimming took 7 bases from V and 1 from J; bases not matched to a gene: 7. Germline-derived CDR1 and CDR2 are MDHEN and SYDVKM. The CDR3 loop reads CASKGLAGERSYEQYF. CDR3 DNA: TGTGCCAGCAAAGGACTAGCGGGAGAAAGGTCCTACGAGCAGTACTTC.